The sequence of this TCR beta chain was determined in a study of blood T cell repertoires in COVID-19. The table came from immunoSEQ multiplex PCR; TCRdb's copy has only in-frame clones and leaves some out. The sample has under 350,000 clones, approximately 85% seen once. In germline, CDR1 is SGHAT, CDR2 FQNNGV. The CDR3 covers 15 residues. V trimming: 5 bases; J trimming: 5 bases; junction bases outside the gene matches: 8. Sequenced: peripheral blood. This rearrangement joins TRBV11-2 to TRBJ1-5; 8 bases agree with TRBD1. The TCR sequence derives from a woman between 70 and 85 years old with acute or convalescent COVID-19. The CDR3 region has the DNA TGTGCCAGCAGCACAACAGGGGGAAGGGATCAGCCCCAGCATTTT. Translation gives CASSTTGGRDQPQHF. The whole variable domain, remainder taken from reference TRBV11-2 and TRBJ1-5, is EAGVAQSPRYKIIEKRQSVAFWCNPISGHATLYWYQQILGQGPKLLIQFQNNGVVDDSQLPKDRFSAERLKGVDSTLKIQPAKLEDSAVYLCASSTTGGRDQPQHFGDGTRLSIL.